This record concerns one T cell receptor beta chain sequence. The antigen is not known. This entry belongs to a study of monozygotic twins with inflammatory bowel disease. Study-wide results and caveats: Results did not support any single strong IBD-associated signal or clonotype.

The template was total RNA from whole blood, with no T cell sorting. UMIs incorporating a 6-nucleotide sample barcode were appended by means of template switching. TCRdb reprocessed the 5' RACE reads and stores each CDR3 protein as one record, lacking DNA. This sample's table reports hundreds of thousands of distinct CDR3 sequences. The receptor comes from a human donor with ulcerative colitis or Crohn's disease, or a healthy co-twin of an affected twin (not recorded which). The sequenced sample consisted of blood.

CDR3 loop: CASPSPGAEGDTDTQYF. The V and J genes are TRBV25-1 and TRBJ2-3; with no DNA, the TCRdb D assignment of TRBD1 cannot be verified. The CDR3 totals 17 residues. The V gene's germline CDR1 is MGHDK and CDR2 SYGVNS.